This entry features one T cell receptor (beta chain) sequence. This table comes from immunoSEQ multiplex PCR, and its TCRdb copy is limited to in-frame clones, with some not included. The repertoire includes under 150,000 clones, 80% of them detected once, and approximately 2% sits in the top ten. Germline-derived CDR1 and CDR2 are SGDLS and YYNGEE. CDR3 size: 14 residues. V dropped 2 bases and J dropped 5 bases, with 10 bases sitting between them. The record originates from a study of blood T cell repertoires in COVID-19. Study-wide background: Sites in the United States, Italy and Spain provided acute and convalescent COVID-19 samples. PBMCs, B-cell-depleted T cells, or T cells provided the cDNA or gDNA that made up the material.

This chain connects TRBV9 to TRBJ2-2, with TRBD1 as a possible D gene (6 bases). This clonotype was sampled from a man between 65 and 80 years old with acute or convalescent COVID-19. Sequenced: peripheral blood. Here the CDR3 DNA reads TGTGCCAGCAGCGTGGTGGGGGCAACCGGGGAGCTGTTTTTT. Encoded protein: CASSVVGATGELFF.